These T cell receptor beta chains were read from a single sample in a study of blood T cells in healthy people across ages. TCRdb re-called the 5' RACE reads with MiXCR, one entry per CDR3 protein. The table has under 1,000,000 distinct CDR3 sequences, 30% to 45% seen once. The sample taken for sequencing was blood. These receptors all stem from a man between 18 and 29 years old in good health. Both conserved end residues are part of each CDR3. The order of the fields is clone size, J gene, D gene, V gene, CDR3 DNA, CDR3 protein. D genes are given only for firm matches. The size of a clone is reported for some rows only, either as once, few or many, or as a class for expanded clones.

NA,TRBJ2-7,NA,TRBV20-1,TGCAGTGCTACCAACCCGGGCTCCTACAATGAGCAGTACTTC,CSATNPGSYNEQYF
NA,TRBJ1-5,NA,TRBV2,TGTGCCAGCAGTGAACGAGAGTACAATCAGCCCCAGCATTTT,CASSEREYNQPQHF
few,TRBJ1-1,NA,TRBV6-2/TRBV6-3,TGTGCCAGCAGTTATCTACAGGTGAACACTGAAGCTTTCTTT,CASSYLQVNTEAFF
NA,TRBJ2-7,NA,TRBV28,TGTGCCAGCAGTCCCACGACAGAGACCTACGAGCAGTACTTC,CASSPTTETYEQYF
NA,TRBJ2-5,NA,TRBV20-1,TGCAGTGCCGATCCGACGGACTACCAAGAGACCCAGTACTTC,CSADPTDYQETQYF
NA,TRBJ2-1,NA,TRBV28,TGTGCCAGCAGTGCTGTACCGGGGGCTTACAATGAGCAGTTCTTC,CASSAVPGAYNEQFF
NA,TRBJ2-7,NA,TRBV14,TGTGCCAGCAGCCAAGGGGCAGGGCCCAACTACAATGAGCAGTACTTC,CASSQGAGPNYNEQYF
few,TRBJ1-1,NA,TRBV6-6,TGTGCCAGCAGTTACTCGCGTGGGCTCATGAACACTGAAGCTTTCTTT,CASSYSRGLMNTEAFF
NA,TRBJ1-6,TRBD1,TRBV11-2,TGTGCCTGCAGCCAGGACAGGGGGCTGATTTATAATTCACCCCTCCACTTT,CACSQDRGLIYNSPLHF
few,TRBJ2-5,NA,TRBV12-3/TRBV12-4,TGTGCCAGCAGTTTAATCCACTTCGAGGGGGGGCTAGAGCAGTACTTC,CASSLIHFEGGLEQYF
few,TRBJ1-1,NA,TRBV15,TGTGCCACCAGCAGAGATTCCGGGATTGGCACTGAAGCTTTCTTT,CATSRDSGIGTEAFF
NA,TRBJ2-2,TRBD1,TRBV9,TGTGCCAGCAGCCCGCCAGGGGGCAGGAACACCGGGGAGCTGTTTTTT,CASSPPGGRNTGELFF
NA,TRBJ2-1,TRBD1,TRBV2,TGTGCCAGCATAGTAACCGGACAGGGATATAATGAGCAGTTCTTC,CASIVTGQGYNEQFF
NA,TRBJ2-6,NA,TRBV7-3,TGTGCCAGCAGCTACAGAGGGCCTGGGGCCAACGTCCTGACTTTC,CASSYRGPGANVLTF
few,TRBJ2-1,TRBD2,TRBV15,TGTGCCACCAGGGCTCTGGGGGGGGACTTCTCCTACAATGAGCAGTTCTTC,CATRALGGDFSYNEQFF
few,TRBJ1-5,NA,TRBV3-1,TGTGCCAGCAGCCGACGTGGGGGCCAGAGCAATCAGCCCCAGCATTTT,CASSRRGGQSNQPQHF